These T cell receptor beta chains were read from a single sample in a study of blood T cell repertoires in COVID-19. Method: immunoSEQ multiplex PCR; TCRdb's copy keeps in-frame clones and lacks some. The table records a few hundred thousand clones, approximately 90% of them present only once. Material: peripheral blood. The receptors were sampled from a woman between 50 and 59 years old who had recovered from COVID-19. CDR3s leave out the opening cysteine and the closing phenylalanine or tryptophan. The D gene is left open where the match is weak.

D gene: TRBD1; V gene: TRBV7-2; J gene: TRBJ1-1; CDR3 protein: ASSQLQGAAEAF
D gene: TRBD1; V gene: TRBV5-1; J gene: TRBJ2-3; CDR3 protein: ASSLAPTGGGTDTQY
D gene: .; V gene: TRBV2; J gene: TRBJ2-1; CDR3 protein: ASKENEQF
D gene: .; V gene: TRBV25-1; J gene: TRBJ1-6; CDR3 protein: ASRGHIYNSPLH
D gene: .; V gene: TRBV28; J gene: TRBJ2-7; CDR3 protein: ASSLLRRSDYEQY
D gene: TRBD1; V gene: TRBV6-2/TRBV6-3; J gene: TRBJ1-1; CDR3 protein: ASSAGTGGVNTEAF
D gene: TRBD1; V gene: TRBV7-9; J gene: TRBJ2-1; CDR3 protein: ASSLARTGSNEQF
D gene: TRBD2; V gene: TRBV18; J gene: TRBJ2-1; CDR3 protein: ASSPTSGSHNEQF
D gene: TRBD2; V gene: TRBV28; J gene: TRBJ2-7; CDR3 protein: ASIPGGKGSYEQY
D gene: .; V gene: TRBV2; J gene: TRBJ1-1; CDR3 protein: ASSVTRNTEAF
D gene: .; V gene: TRBV15; J gene: TRBJ2-3; CDR3 protein: ATSSSWDSWRDTQY
D gene: .; V gene: TRBV27; J gene: TRBJ2-3; CDR3 protein: ASSSGGRPTDTQY
D gene: TRBD2; V gene: TRBV7-2; J gene: TRBJ2-2; CDR3 protein: ASGGGMGELF
D gene: .; V gene: TRBV9; J gene: TRBJ1-1; CDR3 protein: ASSPTGNTEAF
D gene: TRBD1; V gene: TRBV19; J gene: TRBJ1-5; CDR3 protein: ASSAHRGLTGNQPQH
D gene: TRBD2; V gene: TRBV5-1; J gene: TRBJ2-2; CDR3 protein: ASSLDTAGTGELF
D gene: .; V gene: TRBV18; J gene: TRBJ1-2; CDR3 protein: ASSDSQGRSDGYT